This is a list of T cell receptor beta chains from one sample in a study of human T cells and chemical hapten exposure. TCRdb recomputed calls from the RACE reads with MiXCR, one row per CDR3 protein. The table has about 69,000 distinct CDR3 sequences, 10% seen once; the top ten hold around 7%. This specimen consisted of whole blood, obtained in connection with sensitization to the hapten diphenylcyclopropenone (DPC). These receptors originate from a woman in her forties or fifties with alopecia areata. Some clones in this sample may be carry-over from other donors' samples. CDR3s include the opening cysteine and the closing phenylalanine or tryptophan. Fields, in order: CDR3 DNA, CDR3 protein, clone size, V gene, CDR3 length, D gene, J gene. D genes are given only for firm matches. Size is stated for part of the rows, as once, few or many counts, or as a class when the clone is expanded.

CDR3nt: TGCGCCAGCAGCTTGGGACAGGTCAGGATGAACACTGAAGCTTTCTTT
CDR3aa: CASSLGQVRMNTEAFF
abundance: -
v_gene: TRBV5-1
len: 16
d_gene: -
j_gene: TRBJ1-1

CDR3nt: TGTGCCAGCAGCCAACACTCCGGACTAGCGGGACGAAGGACCACAGATACGCAGTATTTT
CDR3aa: CASSQHSGLAGRRTTDTQYF
abundance: -
v_gene: TRBV7-2
len: 20
d_gene: TRBD2
j_gene: TRBJ2-3

CDR3nt: TGCAGTGCCGTGGTTTCAGATACGCAGTATTTT
CDR3aa: CSAVVSDTQYF
abundance: many
v_gene: TRBV20-1
len: 11
d_gene: -
j_gene: TRBJ2-3

CDR3nt: TGTGCCAGCAGCGCACTAGATACGCAGTATTTT
CDR3aa: CASSALDTQYF
abundance: many
v_gene: TRBV14
len: 11
d_gene: -
j_gene: TRBJ2-3

CDR3nt: TGTGCCAGCAGCTGGGGACAGGGGGACTACACCTTC
CDR3aa: CASSWGQGDYTF
abundance: many
v_gene: TRBV5-6
len: 12
d_gene: TRBD1
j_gene: TRBJ1-2

CDR3nt: TGCGCCAGCAGCTTGGCGGGAGAGACCCAGTACTTC
CDR3aa: CASSLAGETQYF
abundance: many
v_gene: TRBV5-1
len: 12
d_gene: -
j_gene: TRBJ2-5

CDR3nt: TGTGCCAGCAGCCAAGCACAGGGAACCGGGGAGCTGTTTTTT
CDR3aa: CASSQAQGTGELFF
abundance: few
v_gene: TRBV4-2
len: 14
d_gene: -
j_gene: TRBJ2-2

CDR3nt: TGTGCCAGTAGATTGGGGAGGGGTCAGCCCCAGCATTTT
CDR3aa: CASRLGRGQPQHF
abundance: few
v_gene: TRBV19
len: 13
d_gene: -
j_gene: TRBJ1-5

CDR3nt: TGTGCCTGGAGTGTGGTTATCACAGATACGCAGTATTTT
CDR3aa: CAWSVVITDTQYF
abundance: many
v_gene: TRBV30
len: 13
d_gene: -
j_gene: TRBJ2-3

CDR3nt: TGTGCCAGCAGTTTATCAGCGGGAGTGCGAGAGACCCAGTACTTC
CDR3aa: CASSLSAGVRETQYF
abundance: -
v_gene: TRBV28
len: 15
d_gene: TRBD2
j_gene: TRBJ2-5

CDR3nt: TGTGCCAGCTCACCGGGACTAGCGGGAGGAGGATCCCTGGGGGATGAGCAGTTCTTC
CDR3aa: CASSPGLAGGGSLGDEQFF
abundance: -
v_gene: TRBV18
len: 19
d_gene: TRBD2
j_gene: TRBJ2-1

CDR3nt: TGTGCCAGCTCACTCACCGACGGGACGAACACTGAAGCTTTCTTT
CDR3aa: CASSLTDGTNTEAFF
abundance: many
v_gene: TRBV18
len: 15
d_gene: -
j_gene: TRBJ1-1

CDR3nt: TGCAGTGCTAGACTAGCGGGAAGGGTGTACTTC
CDR3aa: CSARLAGRVYF
abundance: many
v_gene: TRBV20-1
len: 11
d_gene: TRBD2
j_gene: TRBJ2-7

CDR3nt: TGTGCCAGCACAGGGTCCCCCTACGAGCAGTACTTC
CDR3aa: CASTGSPYEQYF
abundance: -
v_gene: TRBV2
len: 12
d_gene: -
j_gene: TRBJ2-7

CDR3nt: TGTGCCAGCACTAAACCGGGACAGGAGAGCGAAAAACTGTTTTTT
CDR3aa: CASTKPGQESEKLFF
abundance: many
v_gene: TRBV19
len: 15
d_gene: TRBD1
j_gene: TRBJ1-4

CDR3nt: TGCAGGGGCACTAGCGGGAGAGACCAGTTCTTC
CDR3aa: CRGTSGRDQFF
abundance: -
v_gene: TRBV20-1
len: 11
d_gene: TRBD2
j_gene: TRBJ2-1

CDR3nt: TGTGCCAGCAGCCAAGAGGGGGATTCCGGGGAGCTGTTTTTT
CDR3aa: CASSQEGDSGELFF
abundance: -
v_gene: TRBV4-2
len: 14
d_gene: -
j_gene: TRBJ2-2

CDR3nt: TGTGCCACCAGTCTCGAGTCCGGGGGCAATCAGCCCCAGCATTTT
CDR3aa: CATSLESGGNQPQHF
abundance: many
v_gene: TRBV6-1
len: 15
d_gene: -
j_gene: TRBJ1-5

CDR3nt: TGTGCCAGCAGCCAGAGGACAGGAATTAATGAAAAACTGTTTTTT
CDR3aa: CASSQRTGINEKLFF
abundance: -
v_gene: TRBV9
len: 15
d_gene: TRBD1
j_gene: TRBJ1-4

CDR3nt: TGCGCCAGCAGCTTGAATAGAGAGACCCAGTACTTC
CDR3aa: CASSLNRETQYF
abundance: many
v_gene: TRBV5-1
len: 12
d_gene: -
j_gene: TRBJ2-5

CDR3nt: TGTGCCAGCAGCGTAGACGGGAGGATAGGTAATGAGCAGTTCTTC
CDR3aa: CASSVDGRIGNEQFF
abundance: many
v_gene: TRBV9
len: 15
d_gene: TRBD2
j_gene: TRBJ2-1

CDR3nt: TGCAGCGTGACAGGGGGCGCGTACGAGCAGTACTTC
CDR3aa: CSVTGGAYEQYF
abundance: many
v_gene: TRBV29-1
len: 12
d_gene: TRBD1
j_gene: TRBJ2-7

CDR3nt: TGTGCCAGCAGCTTAGCGGGGACTAATTACAATGAGCAGTTCTTC
CDR3aa: CASSLAGTNYNEQFF
abundance: many
v_gene: TRBV7-2
len: 15
d_gene: TRBD2
j_gene: TRBJ2-1

CDR3nt: TGTGCCAGCAGCTTAGGTACTGGGATTTGGCAAGAGACCCAGTACTTC
CDR3aa: CASSLGTGIWQETQYF
abundance: many
v_gene: TRBV7-8
len: 16
d_gene: -
j_gene: TRBJ2-5

CDR3nt: TGTGCCAGCAGCCCGACAGAAAAACTGTTTTTT
CDR3aa: CASSPTEKLFF
abundance: -
v_gene: TRBV7-9
len: 11
d_gene: -
j_gene: TRBJ1-4

CDR3nt: TGTGCCAGCAGCTCAACTTCTTTCGAGCAGTACTTC
CDR3aa: CASSSTSFEQYF
abundance: -
v_gene: TRBV7-6
len: 12
d_gene: -
j_gene: TRBJ2-7

CDR3nt: TGTGCCAGCAGCCAAGACTCAGCGACTCTTAACAATCAGCCCCAGCATTTT
CDR3aa: CASSQDSATLNNQPQHF
abundance: many
v_gene: TRBV4-2
len: 17
d_gene: -
j_gene: TRBJ1-5

CDR3nt: TGCAGCGGGGGAGGGTCCTCCTACGAGCAGTACTTC
CDR3aa: CSGGGSSYEQYF
abundance: -
v_gene: TRBV29-1
len: 12
d_gene: TRBD2
j_gene: TRBJ2-7

CDR3nt: TGTGCCAGCAGTTTAGCGGCGGGGGAGCAGTACTTC
CDR3aa: CASSLAAGEQYF
abundance: many
v_gene: TRBV27
len: 12
d_gene: -
j_gene: TRBJ2-7

CDR3nt: TGTGCCACCAGCAGAAGGCAGGGTGAAGCTTTCTTT
CDR3aa: CATSRRQGEAFF
abundance: few
v_gene: TRBV15
len: 12
d_gene: -
j_gene: TRBJ1-1

CDR3nt: TGTGCCAGCGGGAGACTAGTCCAATCCTACGAGCAGTACTTC
CDR3aa: CASGRLVQSYEQYF
abundance: -
v_gene: TRBV12-3/TRBV12-4
len: 14
d_gene: -
j_gene: TRBJ2-7

CDR3nt: TGTGCCAGCATCTACGGTTACAGAAACACTGAAGCTTTCTTT
CDR3aa: CASIYGYRNTEAFF
abundance: many
v_gene: TRBV2
len: 14
d_gene: -
j_gene: TRBJ1-1

CDR3nt: TGTGCCAGTAGTACCCTAAAAGGCTACATTCAGTACTTC
CDR3aa: CASSTLKGYIQYF
abundance: many
v_gene: TRBV19
len: 13
d_gene: -
j_gene: TRBJ2-4

CDR3nt: TGTGCCAGCAGTTACTCGAACACTGAAGCTTTCTTT
CDR3aa: CASSYSNTEAFF
abundance: many
v_gene: TRBV6-6
len: 12
d_gene: -
j_gene: TRBJ1-1

CDR3nt: TGTGCCAGCAGCCCCGTCCCAATAGAGACCCAGTACTTC
CDR3aa: CASSPVPIETQYF
abundance: -
v_gene: TRBV7-9
len: 13
d_gene: -
j_gene: TRBJ2-5

CDR3nt: TGCAGCGTAGGGGATTCTGGGGCCAACGTCCTGACTTTC
CDR3aa: CSVGDSGANVLTF
abundance: few
v_gene: TRBV29-1
len: 13
d_gene: -
j_gene: TRBJ2-6

CDR3nt: TGTGCCAGCTCACCACCTACAAGGGAGACCCAGTACTTC
CDR3aa: CASSPPTRETQYF
abundance: many
v_gene: TRBV18
len: 13
d_gene: -
j_gene: TRBJ2-5

CDR3nt: TGTGCCTGGGCTACAGGGTTAAGAGGTGAAGCTTTCTTT
CDR3aa: CAWATGLRGEAFF
abundance: -
v_gene: TRBV30
len: 13
d_gene: -
j_gene: TRBJ1-1

CDR3nt: TGCAGTGCTAGCTCTCCCCCCGCAGGGGGCGCGACAGATACGCAGTATTTT
CDR3aa: CSASSPPAGGATDTQYF
abundance: few
v_gene: TRBV20-1
len: 17
d_gene: TRBD1
j_gene: TRBJ2-3

CDR3nt: TGCAGTGCTAGAGAGTCGGGACTGCGGACCAACGAGCAGTACTTC
CDR3aa: CSARESGLRTNEQYF
abundance: few
v_gene: TRBV20-1
len: 15
d_gene: -
j_gene: TRBJ2-7

CDR3nt: TGTGCCAGCAGCTTAAATGCGGGCGGGAGACTAGCCTGGCGCGAGCAGTACTTC
CDR3aa: CASSLNAGGRLAWREQYF
abundance: many
v_gene: TRBV7-6
len: 18
d_gene: TRBD2
j_gene: TRBJ2-7

CDR3nt: TGTGCCAGTAGTACTCCGGCCGCCAATGAGCAGTTCTTC
CDR3aa: CASSTPAANEQFF
abundance: -
v_gene: TRBV19
len: 13
d_gene: -
j_gene: TRBJ2-1

CDR3nt: TGCAGTGCTAGAGTGGTGGTCACAGATACGCAGTATTTT
CDR3aa: CSARVVVTDTQYF
abundance: many
v_gene: TRBV20-1
len: 13
d_gene: -
j_gene: TRBJ2-3